Listed below are T cell receptor beta chains from one sample, sequenced in a study of T cell responses to AZD1222 COVID-19 vaccine. Sequencing used immunoSEQ multiplex PCR; TCRdb keeps in-frame clones, though not all of them. The sample yields about 110,000 clones, 80% to 90% seen once. The sequenced sample was peripheral blood, obtained 28 days after the second AZD1222 dose. The receptors were gathered from an adult who received the AZD1222 COVID-19 vaccine. Each CDR3 is given with its conserved first and last residue. The D gene is left open where the match is weak. Expanded clones are given a class, and other clones once, few, many or no size at all.

>.|.|TRBJ1-6|TRBV7-3
CASSLSRRFTASPLHF
>.|TRBD1|TRBJ1-1|TRBV6-5
CASSYRGLNTEAFF
>.|.|TRBJ1-1|TRBV29-1
CSAQGSMNTEAFF
>once|TRBD2|TRBJ2-1|TRBV30
CAWREGLVLRNEQFF
>.|TRBD2|TRBJ2-4|TRBV4-1
CASSQGTSGGLAKNIQYF
>.|.|TRBJ2-4|TRBV3-1/TRBV3-2
CASSQGTGPKNIQYF
>.|TRBD1|TRBJ2-3|TRBV7-3
CASSLIGTGEYDTQYF
>.|TRBD2|TRBJ2-2|TRBV24-1
CATSAGTSVAGELFF
>.|TRBD2|TRBJ2-2|TRBV19
CASSIIRISGGGKSTNTGELFF
>few|.|TRBJ2-1|TRBV20-1
CSASEVANEQFF
>.|TRBD2|TRBJ2-1|TRBV19
CASSIGGTSYNEQFF
>.|TRBD2|TRBJ2-7|TRBV5-1
CASSSGEGGYEQYF
>.|TRBD1|TRBJ1-2|TRBV6-5
CASIPGQGFGYTF
>few|.|TRBJ1-2|TRBV15
CATSRAAGTPDTF
>.|.|TRBJ1-2|TRBV28
CASSPPSRPGYGYTF
>.|.|TRBJ2-7|TRBV18
CASSPKEGYYEQYF
>.|TRBD1|TRBJ1-2|TRBV7-9
CASSSETGYGYTF
>.|.|TRBJ1-6|TRBV9
CASSDHPGISYNSPLHF
>.|TRBD1|TRBJ1-2|TRBV6-5
CASSKTGQAYGYTF
>.|.|TRBJ2-1|TRBV4-2
CASVGSSGNEQFF
>once|.|TRBJ2-6|TRBV9
CASSVMGSGANVLTF
>.|.|TRBJ1-1|TRBV4-2
CASSQPYPMNTEAFF
>.|.|TRBJ1-3|TRBV18
CASSPTTVSGNTIYF
>.|.|TRBJ1-6|TRBV7-6
CASSLGRGLNSPLHF
>.|TRBD1|TRBJ2-2|TRBV7-8
CANPEQDRGITGELFF
>.|.|TRBJ2-1|TRBV13
CASSFTGYNEQFF
>.|TRBD2|TRBJ2-1|TRBV28
CASSPARGLSYNEQFF
>once|.|TRBJ2-1|TRBV5-1
CASSLEGRLGDNEQFF
>.|TRBD1|TRBJ2-5|TRBV3-1/TRBV3-2
CASSQGTDARYQETQYF